This T cell receptor beta chain was sequenced in a study of human T cells and chemical hapten exposure. In the study overall: Slight volume differences across pooled libraries mainly accounted for varying per-sample TCR yields.

How the authors handled the data: From approximately 20,000 to 700,000 TCRs were found per sample, with a median of around 96,000. TCRdb reprocessed the 5' RACE reads with MiXCR, giving one entry per CDR3 protein. These V and J calls rely on TCRdb rather than the paper's analysis. Among about 81,000 distinct CDR3 sequences listed, about 8% were seen once. Unfractionated whole blood was the source of the extracted total RNA. The CDR3 covers 12 residues. V was trimmed by 8 bases and J by 4 bases, leaving 11 bases between them. Germline loops: CDR1 MNHNY, CDR2 SVGAGI (reference sequence). V is TRBV6-6 and J is TRBJ1-1, with D maybe TRBD1 (5 bases). This TCR came from a male donor in good health. DNA of the CDR3: TGTGCCAGCGTGGGGGGGATCACTGAAGCTTTCTTT. Protein: CASVGGITEAFF.